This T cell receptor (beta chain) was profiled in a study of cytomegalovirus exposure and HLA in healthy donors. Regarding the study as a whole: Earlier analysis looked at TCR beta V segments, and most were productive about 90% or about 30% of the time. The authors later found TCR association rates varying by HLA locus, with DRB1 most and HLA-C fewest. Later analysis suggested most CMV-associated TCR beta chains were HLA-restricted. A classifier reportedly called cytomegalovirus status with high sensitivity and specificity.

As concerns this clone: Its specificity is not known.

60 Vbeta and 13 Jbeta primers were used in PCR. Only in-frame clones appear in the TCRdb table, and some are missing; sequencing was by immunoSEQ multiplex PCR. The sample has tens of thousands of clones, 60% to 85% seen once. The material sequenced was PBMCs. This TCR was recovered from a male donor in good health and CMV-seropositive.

The CDR3: CASSPGTNRAGELFF. DNA for the CDR3: TGTGCCAGCTCACCAGGGACTAATAGGGCCGGGGAGCTGTTTTTT. This rearrangement joins TRBV18 to TRBJ2-2, with 7 bases identical to TRBD2. Looked up from germline, CDR1 is KGHSH and CDR2 is LQKENI. The length of the CDR3 is 15 residues. V lost 2 bases and J lost 6; bases outside the gene matches: 6.